This TCR beta chain is drawn from a study of T cell responses to AZD1222 COVID-19 vaccine. Study-wide context: Pooled together were second doses at about 4 or about 12 weeks.

This clone was detected a few times. The antigen remains unidentified. Only in-frame clones appear in the TCRdb table, and some are missing; sequencing was by immunoSEQ multiplex PCR. The profile shows roughly 100,000 clones, 82% of them singletons. CDR3 length: 14 amino acids. CDR1 is MDHEN and CDR2 is SYDVKM in the germline V gene. V lost 2 bases to trimming and J lost 1 base, with 6 bases between them. Study conclusions and caveats: Unmutated variant regions reportedly attract nearly half of all spike-specific TCRs.

V usage is TRBV28 and J usage is TRBJ2-1, with D hard to call. The sequenced sample was peripheral blood, obtained on day 0 of AZD1222 vaccination. This clonotype was obtained from an adult in good health. The CDR3 DNA follows: TGTGCCAGCAGTTTAAAAGGGTCCTACAATGAGCAGTTCTTC. Translation gives CASSLKGSYNEQFF.